These 8 T cell receptor beta chains were sequenced from one sample in a study of brain T cells in children with intractable seizures. Assay used: immunoSEQ multiplex PCR; TCRdb lists only in-frame clones, some missing. The sample yields about 320,000 clones, approximately 93% seen once. Time point meaning: blood from clinic visit 5 months post-surgery; TSC patient then seizure free. Sequenced material: peripheral blood, taken roughly 5 months after surgery. Receptors were obtained from a boy less than two years old with tuberous sclerosis and intractable seizures.

About this clone itself: In the same sample, other DNA sequences code for this CDR3. The V call is TRBV9, the J call TRBJ2-1; 11 bases line up with TRBD2. The CDR3 contains 15 residues. The junction had 1 base not matched to a gene; V was cut back by 0 bases and J by 5 bases. The germline gives CDR1 SGDLS, CDR2 YYNGEE. The CDR3 here is CASSVVAGGDNEQFF. Written as DNA, the CDR3 is TGTGCCAGCAGCGTAGTAGCGGGAGGGGACAATGAGCAGTTCTTC.

The sample holds one count of this clone. The CDR3 region has the DNA TGTGCCAGCAGCTTAATTCAGAACACTGAAGCTTTCTTT. It yields the protein CASSLIQNTEAFF. The rearrangement links TRBV11-3 to TRBJ1-1; the D is unclear. Germline V gives CDR1 SGHNT, CDR2 YENEEA. CDR3 size: 13 residues. Trimming took 2 bases from V and 1 from J, leaving 5 bases between them.

The rearrangement links TRBV6-6 to TRBJ2-7; D is unresolved. This CDR3 has 12 amino acids. Germline loops: CDR1 MNHNY, CDR2 SVGAGI (reference sequence). V lost 6 bases and J 2 bases, leaving 8 bases between the germline ends. CDR3 sequence: CASRPGTYEQYF. The DNA for the CDR3 is TGTGCCAGCAGGCCCGGAACCTACGAGCAGTACTTC.

The chain couples TRBV5-1 to TRBJ2-3, with 11 positions matching TRBD2. CDR1 is SGHRS, CDR2 YFSETQ, per germline. V lost 1 base, J lost 3 bases, and 4 bases stayed unmatched. The CDR3 has 16 residues. The CDR3 sequence: CASSLSSGRMTDTQYF. DNA of the CDR3: TGCGCCAGCAGCTTGTCTAGCGGGAGGATGACAGATACGCAGTATTTT.

This clone was counted a single time. A read error may produce the germline difference seen at one junction end. This chain links TRBV4-1 with TRBJ1-4; no firm D call. The CDR3 runs 16 residues. Per the germline V gene, CDR1 is MGHRA and CDR2 is YSYEKL. The CDR3 sequence is CASSQEARREDETLFF. Written as DNA, the CDR3 is TGCGCCAGCAGCCAAGAGGCACGGAGGGAAGATGAAACACTGTTTTTT.

The chain combines TRBV25-1 with TRBJ1-5; 9 nucleotides line up with TRBD1. The CDR3 sequence is 15 residues long. V trimming: 4 bases; J trimming: 3 bases; junction bases outside the gene matches: 4. The germline V gene has CDR1 MGHDK and CDR2 SYGVNS. For the CDR3, the DNA is TGTGCCAGCAGTGGGGGACAGGGTATCAATCAGCCCCAGCATTTT. Translation: CASSGGQGINQPQHF.

This chain links TRBV10-2 with TRBJ2-1, with TRBD2 matching 11 bases. The CDR3 consists of 14 residues. V shed 9 bases, J shed 5 bases, and the junction held 6 bases outside the gene matches. CDR1 is WSHSY, CDR2 SAAADI, per germline. The CDR3 DNA follows: TGCGCCAGTGCACTGGGACTAGCGGACAATGAGCAGTTCTTC. Its protein is CASALGLADNEQFF.

The chain recombines TRBV10-3 with TRBJ1-1; 11 bases are shared with TRBD1. The CDR3 sequence is 14 residues long. From germline, CDR1 is ENHRY and CDR2 SYGVKD. V was clipped by 9 bases and J by 6 bases; unmatched bases: 9. In DNA, the CDR3 is TGTGCCATAAGTCCCGGGACAGGGGGGTCTGAAGCTTTCTTT. It specifies CAISPGTGGSEAFF.